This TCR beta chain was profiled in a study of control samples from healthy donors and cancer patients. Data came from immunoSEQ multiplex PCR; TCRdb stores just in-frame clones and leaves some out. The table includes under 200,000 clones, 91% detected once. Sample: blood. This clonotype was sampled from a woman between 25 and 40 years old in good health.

CDR3 residues: CAWSVGQSNQPQHF. CDR3 nucleotide sequence: TGTGCCTGGAGTGTAGGGCAGTCTAATCAGCCCCAGCATTTT. The chain uses TRBV30 and TRBJ1-5; D not resolved. Germline V gives CDR1 GTSNPN, CDR2 SVGIG (reference sequence). V shed 0 bases and J shed 4 bases, with 10 bases lying between them. The CDR3 runs 14 residues.